The 4 T cell receptor beta chains given below trace back to one sample, sequenced in a study of blood T cell repertoires in COVID-19. Repertoires were generated with immunoSEQ multiplex PCR, while TCRdb's copy carries only in-frame clones and drops some. The sample lists 160,000 or so clones, more than 75% occurring once. The sequencing sample was made of peripheral blood. Receptors were obtained from a woman aged 70-85 years with acute or convalescent COVID-19.

The chain links TRBV23-1 to TRBJ2-7; TRBD1 is a possible D gene (5 bases). TRBV23-1 is designated an ORF whose function remains uncertain. There are 14 residues in the CDR3. Trimming stripped 7 bases from V and 1 base from J, with 14 bases between. CDR3 nucleotides: TGCGCCAGCAAACCCCAGGGCGGTTCCTACGAGCAGTACTTC. This encodes CASKPQGGSYEQYF.

This rearrangement joins TRBV29-1 to TRBJ1-2; perhaps TRBD1 as D (5 bases). CDR1 and CDR2 from the germline V gene are SQVTM and ANQGSEA. The V gene lost 4 bases and the J gene lost 5 bases, with 20 bases spanning the gap. CDR3 length equals 15 residues. The CDR3 region is CSVGTTALWTYGYTF. DNA for the CDR3: TGCAGCGTTGGGACAACGGCCCTTTGGACGTATGGCTACACCTTC.

The chain recombines TRBV28 with TRBJ1-6; the match to TRBD1 covers 11 bases. The ends lost 5 bases at V and 7 bases at J; junction bases unmatched: 1. The length of the CDR3 is 14 residues. Germline CDR1 reads MDHEN; CDR2 reads SYDVKM. CDR3: CASSRDRGNSPLHF. CDR3 sequence (DNA): TGTGCCAGCAGTAGGGACAGGGGGAATTCACCCCTCCACTTT.

This chain connects TRBV28 to TRBJ1-1; D uncertain. This CDR3 has 14 residues. Germline V gene data show CDR1 as MDHEN and CDR2 as SYDVKM. Trimming removed 8 bases from V and 7 bases from J, with 20 bases in between. The CDR3 coding sequence is TGTGCCAGCCGGAGACCTCTTGATGGGAGTGAAGCTTTCTTT. This codes for CASRRPLDGSEAFF.